A single T cell receptor beta chain is shown here with its context. This clonotype was observed a few times. Its recognized antigen is unknown. Base-call qualities are not available, and no considerably larger clone is one nucleotide away. These data belong to a study of CD8 T cells in ankylosing spondylitis (dated by TCRdb to 2015 to 2018). As for the study more broadly: To find TCR variants linked to disease, the study profiled T cell receptor beta repertoires in ankylosing spondylitis patients and healthy donors. The full study cohort comprised roughly 24 ankylosing spondylitis patients and roughly 100 healthy donors. Peripheral blood samples were taken, and synovial fluid was additionally collected from ankylosing spondylitis patients.

The instrument was an Illumina HiSeq 2500. Quantitative 5'-RACE with molecular barcodes was the method used to prepare the TCR beta libraries. Concerning the study's data processing: A new computational method, built on a probabilistic model of VDJ rearrangement, was used to identify disease-linked TCR variants. Clones were called with MiXCR by TCRdb after fastp trimmed the public reads at Q25, and only in-frame beta chains were retained. Rows with a matching CDR3 protein are joined into one entry that keeps the most common DNA and genes. TCRdb's processing, not the study's, gives the V and J calls here. Counted in this sample were hundreds of thousands of distinct CDR3 sequences; roughly 10% of them appeared once. 0.51% of the sample lies in the top ten. Findings and caveats that apply to the study as a whole: Blood from ankylosing spondylitis patients appeared to be characterized by a TCR beta motif composed of 7 to 9 highly homologous amino acid variants. According to the report, matched synovial fluid samples from ankylosing spondylitis patients were significantly enriched for the disease-linked clones. The disease-linked clones showed a CD8+ phenotype and occurred at relatively low frequencies in peripheral blood. Some motif variants were previously reported in synovial fluid and blood of reactive arthritis patients, suggesting common disease-initiation mechanisms.

The CDR3 numbers 14 residues from cysteine through phenylalanine. Of the read, only the CDR3 DNA is kept; its 42 bases are in frame from base 1. The trim is 1 base for V and 4 bases for J, with a gap of 11 bases between the germline ends. The sample was blood, either unsorted or a sorted T cell fraction (not recorded which). The receptor's source is a male donor with ankylosing spondylitis. This chain is built from TRBV12-3 or TRBV12-4 and TRBJ2-7; TRBD2 is a possible D gene, resting on 5 matching bases. This receptor has the CDR3 CASSLVPPGYEQYF. The DNA is TGTGCCAGCAGTTTAGTCCCCCCGGGGTACGAGCAGTACTTC.